This T cell receptor (beta chain) derives from a study of cytomegalovirus exposure and HLA in healthy donors listed by TCRdb under 2017. About the full investigation: In an earlier analysis of some 550 of the donors, 250 to 350 Gb of sequence data and 117 million unique TCR beta sequences from 180 million or so T cells were reported. Donor age, sex, ethnicity and CMV serostatus were collected together with the repertoire data. Across some 400 genotyped donors of the cohort, an average of about 200,000 unique TCR beta nucleotide sequences per donor were sequenced, and roughly a sixth of those sequences were non-productive. About five DR-DQ haplotypes were handled as single units for association and clustering, since linkage in the cohort was strong. Using immunosequencing, the study profiled T cell repertoires from around 670 subjects and related those repertoires to cytomegalovirus serostatus. The number of donors typed differed by locus, with 629-630 for A, B, C, DRB1 and DQB1, roughly 520 for DQA1, about 610 for DPA1, and 472 for DPB1. To predict cytomegalovirus infection status, the study combined high-throughput TCR immunosequencing, statistical association of individual TCRs with disease status, and machine learning. All discovery cohort repertoires had been generated on a single sequencing platform. In an earlier analysis of several hundred of the donors, high-throughput TCR beta sequencing was used to judge whether each TCR beta V gene segment behaved as functional or pseudogenic. An early release covering 550 to 650 HLA-typed donors comprised around 300 gigabases of sequencing data and roughly 85 million unique TCR sequences. In a later analysis, previously published TCR beta repertoires from 550 to 700 donors were re-analyzed and high-resolution HLA genotyping was added so that TCR occurrence patterns could be studied. Of the roughly 420 genotyped donors, 65% to 90% were placed in the genetic ancestry cluster associated with self-reported Caucasian donors. Rather than using new phenotypic data, the later analysis identified candidate immune exposures from TCR beta sequences and from how often those sequences occurred across donors. The study aimed to test whether signatures of past pathogen exposure could be identified by cataloging public T cell receptors. Both class I and class II loci were covered by HLA typing, at four-digit resolution. A separate validation cohort of 100 to 150 different subjects was used in addition to the roughly 620-subject first cohort. A later genetic analysis took genome-wide SNP genotypes for about 55% of the 666 donors and used that subset as a discovery cohort. The study at large found these results: In a later analysis, the rate of TCR association differed among HLA loci, with DRB1 alleles having the most associated TCRs and HLA-C alleles having the fewest. In an earlier analysis of fewer than 700 of the donors, most TCR beta V segments appeared in productive rearrangements about 87% or about 30% of the time, broadly matching IMGT annotations. This cohort had only TCR beta chains sequenced, and the lack of alpha or paired-chain data limited which features could be detected. For the cohort, immune exposure information was limited to CMV serostatus. Correlated functional status among segregating V segments might be attributable to linkage disequilibrium, but an unknown experimental factor could not be ruled out. Cytomegalovirus status was reported to be diagnosed by the classifier with high specificity and sensitivity in both the original and validation cohorts. Several of the top co-occurrence clusters appeared to be linked to parvovirus B19, influenza, CMV and Epstein-Barr virus, according to a later analysis. Because HLA typing was missing for some donors at each locus, association tests included only the typed subset. A later analysis found that HLA-associated TCR beta chains were more clonally expanded and had lower generation probabilities than equally common non-associated chains. The study gave a list of some 150 TCR beta chains associated with cytomegalovirus. A cluster of highly shared sequence variants was judged likely to be a technical artifact of the sequencing pipeline. Most CMV-associated TCR beta chains appeared to be HLA-restricted in a later analysis, and the HLA associations seemed to be driven largely by CMV exposure. A later analysis associated about 16,000 TCR beta sequences with specific HLA alleles at a false discovery rate of 0.05. A few of the identified cytomegalovirus-associated TCR beta chains were confirmed in vitro to be specific for cytomegalovirus antigens. The 87-base-pair reads could not distinguish some IMGT-functional V segments, including TRBV6-2 and TRBV6-3, so those segments were excluded. Compared with the roughly 720-donor mean, donors in an Asian-associated ancestry cluster had fewer N-insertions in productive TCRs, according to a later genetic analysis. A further reported finding was that TCR beta sequences accurately predicted the HLA-A and HLA-B alleles for most subjects in the first cohort. A later genetic analysis associated a missense DCLRE1C variant with V-gene and J-gene trimming of TCR beta chains, and an independent cohort replicated the association. Most TCR sequences were seen in very few donors, while some public TCRs were found in many individuals. When HLA alleles, especially DR and DQ, strongly co-occurred, attributing TCR associations to individual alleles was difficult. Roughly uniform sequencing depth across donors was assumed in presence/absence analyses, although this assumption may not hold. The authors suggested that the approach could potentially be generalized to other disease states and immunological phenotypes. Because counts were too low, around 18 rarely observed V segments, including chromosome 9 orphons, were left out of the earlier analysis of about 620 of the donors.

Trimming leaves V shorter by 6 bases and J shorter by 4 bases, with the junction holding 2 bases beyond the gene matches. Via the germline V gene, CDR1 is SQVTM and CDR2 ANQGSEA. The CDR3 covers 11 residues, taking in both the cysteine and the phenylalanine. The read is trimmed to its CDR3 DNA, 33 bases read in frame from base 1. Preparation of the library involved the immunoSEQ multiplex PCR assay. The multiplex PCR relied on a mix of 60 forward primers for TCR Vbeta segments and 13 reverse primers for TCR Jbeta segments. Amplification of the CDR3 region of rearranged TCR beta genes was performed with a multiplex PCR assay on genomic DNA. Amplified TCR beta libraries were sequenced as 87-base-pair reads on the Illumina HiSeq System. Per the source publication's procedure: Across the 670 or so repertoires, a later analysis counted 78 million or so unique TCR beta chains, some 11 million of which were shared by at least two donors. Raw reads were error-corrected and collapsed into unique sequences with a nearest-neighbor algorithm that merged closely related sequences to remove PCR and sequencing errors. Alignment of CDR3 sequences to IMGT reference sequences was used to assign V, D and J gene segments. For a sequence to be retained, at least a six-nucleotide match to both a V gene segment and a J gene segment was required. A rearrangement counted as productive if the CDR3 had no stop codons and remained in frame with V and J, and every other rearrangement counted as non-productive. CDR3 was defined by IMGT convention, running from the second conserved V-encoded cysteine to the conserved J-encoded phenylalanine. The earlier analysis of 587 of the donors excluded sequences that lacked an unambiguous match to a single V gene segment. In an earlier analysis of 500 to 750 of the donors, V segments were called functional above 56.7% productive rearrangements and were called segregating when the between-donor standard deviation exceeded 5%. A statistical classification framework was built for diagnosing cytomegalovirus status from the catalog of TCR beta chain sequences. In a later analysis, TCR nucleotide sequences were compared against IMGT/GENE-DB human TR gene sequences so that V and J genes could be assigned. Using the TCRdist pipeline, a later analysis assigned CDR3 sequences along with most-parsimonious VDJ recombination scenarios. In a later analysis, each TCR beta chain was defined by its CDR3 amino acid sequence together with its V-gene family, and reads without a unique V-gene family were excluded. In a later analysis, approximately 590 highly shared, low-generation-probability nucleotide sequences were removed to address suspected cross-contamination and a sequencing artifact. In a later analysis, a clonal expansion index for each public chain was calculated from normalized within-repertoire ranks of inferred template counts. In a later analysis, generation probabilities were computed with a VDJ recombination model fitted to out-of-frame rearrangements, and the resulting probabilities were checked against IGoR. A later analysis scored TCR-TCR, TCR-HLA and TCR-CMV co-occurrence with hypergeometric tests, applying a repertoire-size bias correction to TCR pairs. To estimate false discovery rates, a later analysis permuted the HLA or CMV assignments 20 times. In a later analysis, co-occurring TCRs were grouped using DBSCAN, with TCRdist sequence similarity added in when clustering inside HLA-allele-positive subsets. Repertoires with fewer than 30,000 or more than 120,000 public chains, plus five repertoires with anomalous nucleotide sharing, were excluded from co-occurrence clustering. TCRdb took over this immuneACCESS table, retaining in-frame rearrangements with V and J assigned. Such tables are incomplete; in checked studies, under half of the missing clones stem from an unresolved V gene, and the remainder is unexplained. The V and J calls and clone size are taken from that table; D and trimming were inferred from the DNA. This sample comprises around 150,000 clones, 65% to 85% of them detected only once. The ten largest clones capture over 1.2% of the sample.

The cohort comprised around 700 healthy bone marrow donors. At the time of sampling, every cohort member was nominally healthy, though immune exposures that went unrecorded were likely present. The donor tested CMV seronegative, placing the donor among the 350 or so seronegative members of the cohort. Every donor gave a peripheral blood sample, and the peripheral blood mononuclear cells from that sample were used for TCR beta sequencing. The Qiagen DNeasy Blood Extraction Kit was used to extract genomic DNA from the blood cell samples. Turning to this clone: Its antigen remains undetermined. No qualities accompany the bases; no much larger clone lies one base away.

The sequence derives from a man in his sixties in good health and CMV-seronegative. The chain couples TRBV29-1 to TRBJ1-2; 7 junctional bases match TRBD1. The specimen sequenced was PBMCs. The CDR3 amino acid sequence is: CSVHRGYGYTF. The sequenced DNA: TGCAGCGTACACAGGGGCTATGGCTACACCTTC. The entire variable domain, with the stretches around the CDR3 drawn from the reference TRBV29-1 and TRBJ1-2 proteins, is SAVISQKPSRDICQRGTSLTIQCQVDSQVTMMFWYRQQPGQSLTLIATANQGSEATYESGFVIDKFPISRPNLTFSTLTVSNMSPEDSSIYLCSVHRGYGYTFGSGTRLTVV.